A single sample gave rise to the 20 T cell receptor beta chains below, sequenced in a study of beta chain features in type 1 diabetes. Study-wide results and caveats: People with Type 1 diabetes carried modestly yet significantly shorter TCRB CDR3s in all four CD4+ subsets.

No antigen has been identified for these receptors. Sequenced material consisted of expressed TCRB transcripts (all of the isolated RNA was reverse transcribed). Sequenced by immunoSEQ multiplex PCR; TCRdb stores in-frame clones only, minus some. The sample lists over 200,000 clones; about a tenth were seen once. The sequenced sample was naive CD4+ T cells from blood. The receptor source for this set is a man in his thirties or forties with type 1 diabetes.

The rearrangement links TRBV6-5 to TRBJ1-6, with a weak D call TRBD1 (5 bases). V was clipped by 6 bases and J by 6 bases, with 12 bases between them. Germline CDR1 MNHEY, CDR2 SVGAGI. This CDR3 region has 14 residues. CDR3 sequence reads: CASSLNRFNSPLHF. Written as DNA, the CDR3 is TGTGCCAGCAGCCTTAACAGGTTTAATTCACCCCTCCACTTT.

This clone has a handful of counts. DNA for the CDR3: TGTGCCAGCAGCTCCAGGACAGGGGTGGACACCATATATTTT. Translating gives CASSSRTGVDTIYF. V gene TRBV7-9 combines with J gene TRBJ1-3; 9 bases are shared with TRBD1. V was pared by 4 bases and J by 8 bases, with 6 bases of the junction left unmatched. The germline CDR1 and CDR2 sequences are SEHNR and FQNEAQ (reference sequence). The CDR3 has 14 amino acids.

V usage is TRBV4-3 and J usage is TRBJ1-4; a possible D gene is TRBD1 (6 bases). Deletions cut 4 bases from V and 5 bases from J, with 14 bases between. Germline V gives CDR1 LGHNA, CDR2 YSLEER. The length of the CDR3 is 15 residues. DNA for the CDR3: TGCGCCAGCAGCCTAGAAGGGGGAACCAATGAAAAACTGTTTTTT. This translates into CASSLEGGTNEKLFF.

The chain joins TRBV5-6 to TRBJ2-2; TRBD1 is a possible D gene (6 bases). With 1 base removed from V and 4 bases from J, the gap between germline ends came to 11 bases. Germline loops: CDR1 SGHDT, CDR2 YYEEEE. CDR3 length: 15 residues. Written as DNA, the CDR3 is TGTGCCAGCAGCTTGTCGGGACACTCCACCGGGGAGCTGTTTTTT. Amino acids: CASSLSGHSTGELFF.

A few counts support this clone. The V gene is TRBV7-6, the J gene TRBJ2-2, with D hard to call. The CDR3 is 14 residues long. V dropped 1 base and J dropped 4 bases, with 7 bases sitting between them. Germline CDR1 SGHVS, CDR2 FNYEAQ. The CDR3 bases are TGTGCCAGCAGCTTAGTGAGCCGCACCGGGGAGCTGTTTTTT. Translated, it gives CASSLVSRTGELFF.

The chain recombines TRBV20-1 with TRBJ2-5; 7 bases are shared with TRBD1. V shed 6 bases, J shed 5 bases, and the junction held 3 bases outside the gene matches. The CDR3 loop spans 11 amino acids. In germline, CDR1 is DFQATT, CDR2 SNEGSKA (reference sequence). The CDR3 DNA follows: TGCAGTGCGAAACAGGGGGAGACCCAGTACTTC. Translation: CSAKQGETQYF.

The chain couples TRBV4-1 to TRBJ2-3; D is perhaps TRBD1 (5 bases). V was trimmed by 2 bases and J by 4 bases, leaving 16 bases between them. Germline V lookup: CDR1 MGHRA, CDR2 YSYEKL. The CDR3 is made up of 16 amino acids. The CDR3: CASSQTGLPRADTQYF. DNA of the CDR3: TGCGCCAGCAGCCAAACCGGGCTACCCAGGGCAGATACGCAGTATTTT.

This clone was observed a handful of times. The chain uses TRBV30 and TRBJ2-2; D unclear. Germline lookup yields CDR1 GTSNPN and CDR2 SVGIG (reference sequence). The CDR3 is 13 amino acids. Trimming removed 5 bases from V and 1 base from J, with 8 bases in between. CDR3 DNA sequence: TGTGCCTGGGGCCGATTGAACACCGGGGAGCTGTTTTTT. It yields the protein CAWGRLNTGELFF.

V and J are TRBV7-9 and TRBJ1-5; 9 bases are shared with TRBD1. The CDR3 has 16 residues. Per germline, CDR1 SEHNR and CDR2 FQNEAQ (reference sequence). The V gene end was trimmed by 4 bases and the J gene end by 0 bases; junction bases not matched to a gene: 4. The CDR3, as DNA: TGTGCCAGCAGCTCAACAGGGGGCCCTAGCAATCAGCCCCAGCATTTT. It specifies CASSSTGGPSNQPQHF.

Only a few counts were recorded for this clone. The chain has TRBV4-2 and TRBJ2-1; a weak D match, TRBD2 (6 bases). The CDR3 totals 17 residues. Germline V CDR1 and CDR2: LGHNA, YNFKEQ. Trimming removed 1 base from V and 7 bases from J, with 20 bases in between. The chain's CDR3 is CASSQVGLLATKNEQFF. The CDR3 coding sequence is TGTGCCAGCAGCCAAGTCGGATTACTAGCTACTAAAAATGAGCAGTTCTTC.

The chain employs TRBV7-3 and TRBJ2-1; D is perhaps TRBD1 (6 bases). V shed 6 bases and J shed 6 bases, with 18 bases lying between them. Looked up from germline, CDR1 is SGHTA and CDR2 is FQGTGA. CDR3 length: 15 amino acids. The CDR3: CASSLTGRRFNEQFF. CDR3 in DNA: TGTGCCAGCAGTTTGACAGGTCGGCGATTCAATGAGCAGTTCTTC.

The gene calls are TRBV28 and TRBJ2-2; D might be TRBD1 (6 bases). V was trimmed by 8 bases and J by 0 bases, leaving 7 bases between them. Germline values: CDR1 MDHEN, CDR2 SYDVKM. The CDR3 extends over 13 amino acids. This CDR3 is CASYRANTGELFF. CDR3 in DNA: TGTGCCAGCTACAGGGCGAACACCGGGGAGCTGTTTTTT.

Remarks on this clone: At the DNA level, this CDR3 is encoded by other sequences in the same sample as well. The V call is TRBV5-1, the J call TRBJ2-5, with D maybe TRBD1 (5 bases). The germline V gene has CDR1 SGHRS and CDR2 YFSETQ. The CDR3 totals 14 residues. Trimming cost V 1 base and J 5 bases, with 12 bases left between them. The CDR3 bases are TGCGCCAGCAGCTTGAGTCCAGGGCAGGAGACCCAGTACTTC. Translation gives CASSLSPGQETQYF.

The V call is TRBV23-1, the J call TRBJ1-1, with a possible D match to TRBD1 (6 bases). TRBV23-1 is known as an ORF, though its function is uncertain. The CDR3 has 15 residues. Trimming took off 8 bases at V and 4 bases at J, with 20 bases between the two ends. The DNA of the CDR3 is TGCGCCAGCTCTCGGTCAGGGGCCTTGGGCACTGAAGCTTTCTTT. It codes for CASSRSGALGTEAFF.

In DNA form, the CDR3 reads TGTGCCAGCAGCTTTGTGACAGGTTCATTGTACGAGCAGTACTTC. Translation: CASSFVTGSLYEQYF. The rearrangement joins TRBV4-2 to TRBJ2-7; the D gene is possibly TRBD1 (6 bases). The CDR3 loop spans 15 amino acids. Trimming removed 5 bases from V and 4 bases from J, with 18 bases in between. The germline V gene encodes CDR1 LGHNA and CDR2 YNFKEQ.

The chain joins TRBV28 to TRBJ2-6; D may be TRBD2 (5 bases). V was trimmed by 2 bases and J by 0 bases, leaving 8 bases between them. In germline, CDR1 is MDHEN, CDR2 SYDVKM. This CDR3 spans 16 amino acids. For the CDR3, the DNA is TGTGCCAGCAGTTTAATCGGGGACTCTGGGGCCAACGTCCTGACTTTC. As protein: CASSLIGDSGANVLTF.

This chain uses TRBV11-2 with TRBJ2-1; D ambiguous. This CDR3 contains 14 residues. Germline loops: CDR1 SGHAT, CDR2 FQNNGV. V lost 3 bases and J 1 base, leaving 7 bases between the germline ends. CDR3 sequence (DNA): TGTGCCAGCAGCTTCGGGTTGTCCTACAATGAGCAGTTCTTC. This sequence encodes CASSFGLSYNEQFF.

Details on this clone: This CDR3 is also generated by other DNA sequences in the sample. The V gene is TRBV2, the J gene TRBJ2-3, with D maybe TRBD2 (6 bases). Germline loops: CDR1 SNHLY, CDR2 FYNNEI. The CDR3 has 12 amino acids. V was clipped by 6 bases and J by 6 bases, with 10 bases between them. This CDR3 reads CASSGGADTQYF. The CDR3 coding sequence is TGTGCCAGCAGCGGAGGGGCGGATACGCAGTATTTT.

This clone has more than one count but fewer than ten. The sample carries other DNA sequences with the same CDR3. The chain combines TRBV30 with TRBJ2-7; the D gene is possibly TRBD1 (6 bases). In germline, CDR1 is GTSNPN, CDR2 SVGIG (reference sequence). Deletions cut 5 bases from V and 1 base from J, with 9 bases between. The CDR3 is 12 amino acids. The CDR3 reads CAWSDSSYEQYF. CDR3 bases: TGTGCCTGGTCGGACAGTTCCTACGAGCAGTACTTC.

V gene TRBV7-3 combines with J gene TRBJ2-3; possible D gene TRBD1, 6 bases. V was shortened by 0 bases and J by 7 bases, with 14 bases between the two germline ends. The germline CDR1 and CDR2 sequences are SGHTA and FQGTGA. This CDR3 is 15 amino acids long. The CDR3 DNA follows: TGTGCCAGCAGCTTAACCGGGCTGGGGGCGAATACGCAGTATTTT. Protein product: CASSLTGLGANTQYF.